These 27 T cell receptor beta chains were sequenced from one sample in a study of chemoradiotherapy in HPV16-positive cancers. This table comes from immunoSEQ multiplex PCR, and its TCRdb copy is limited to in-frame clones, with some not included. This sample has approximately 7,800 clones, with around 76% found just once. This material was acquired from a patient who underwent chemoradiotherapy. These TCRs come from a human donor with HPV-associated anogenital cancer.

The chain recombines TRBV5-4 with TRBJ1-1; weak D call: TRBD1 (5 bases). V lost 0 bases, J lost 6 bases, and 15 bases lay in between. Germline V gene sequence: CDR1 SGHNT, CDR2 YYREEE (reference sequence). CDR3 length: 15 amino acids. The CDR3 nucleotides are TGTGCCAGCAGCTTGGAGGTCAGGGTCACATCTGAAGCTTTCTTT. It specifies CASSLEVRVTSEAFF.

The rearrangement links TRBV10-2 to TRBJ1-1; D possibly corresponds to TRBD1 (6 bases). Per the germline V gene, CDR1 is WSHSY and CDR2 is SAAADI. The CDR3 runs to 14 residues. The ends were cut back, 3 bases at V and 6 bases at J, with 14 bases in the middle. This CDR3 reads CASSDPGGPPEAFF. Written as DNA, the CDR3 is TGCGCCAGCAGTGACCCCGGGGGCCCCCCTGAAGCTTTCTTT.

CDR3 DNA: TGTGCCAGCAGCGTAGAGGGGGGGGGAAACAATGAGCAGTTCTTC. Amino acids: CASSVEGGGNNEQFF. The gene calls are TRBV9 and TRBJ2-1, with D tentatively TRBD2 (7 bases). The V gene's germline CDR1 is SGDLS and CDR2 YYNGEE. The CDR3 extends over 15 amino acids. Trimming pared 0 bases from V and 5 bases from J, leaving 12 bases between.

The chain has TRBV7-2 and TRBJ1-3; 8 bases are shared with TRBD1. The CDR3 totals 15 residues. V lost 5 bases and J lost 9; bases outside the gene matches: 12. CDR1 and CDR2 (germline): SGHTA, FQGNSA. DNA of the CDR3: TGTGCCAGCAGCATCGGGACAGGTCAGAGTGGCACCATATATTTT. Its translation is CASSIGTGQSGTIYF.

This clone is classed as medium-sized. V is TRBV6-5 and J is TRBJ1-5; tentative D call: TRBD1 (5 bases). Germline V lookup: CDR1 MNHEY, CDR2 SVGAGI. The germline V and J ends were trimmed by 2 bases and 5 bases, with 13 bases remaining between them. The CDR3 runs to 15 residues. CDR3 protein: CASSYRQSDHQPQHF. CDR3 in DNA: TGTGCCAGCAGTTACCGACAGTCAGACCATCAGCCCCAGCATTTT.

This chain connects TRBV10-2 to TRBJ2-1; D is ambiguous. The V gene lost 7 bases and the J gene lost 5 bases, with 12 bases spanning the gap. Germline CDR1 is WSHSY and CDR2 is SAAADI. This CDR3 is built from 13 residues. The DNA for the CDR3 is TGCGCCAGCAAGGGTTCTGGGAACAATGAGCAGTTCTTC. As protein: CASKGSGNNEQFF.

This rearrangement joins TRBV6-1 to TRBJ1-5; D ambiguous. Deletions cut 7 bases from V and 5 bases from J, with 9 bases between. The germline V gene has CDR1 MNHNS and CDR2 SASEGT. This CDR3 comprises 12 residues. CDR3 region: CASNEGYQPQHF. The CDR3 bases are TGTGCCAGCAACGAGGGATATCAGCCCCAGCATTTT.

V is TRBV4-1 and J is TRBJ1-1; possibly TRBD1 for D (5 bases). Germline lookup yields CDR1 MGHRA and CDR2 YSYEKL. V lost 2 bases to trimming and J lost 1 base, with 17 bases between them. The CDR3 has 17 amino acids. CDR3 region: CASSQHQSGVGNTEAFF. CDR3 coding DNA: TGCGCCAGCAGCCAACACCAGTCGGGGGTTGGGAACACTGAAGCTTTCTTT.

The gene calls are TRBV6-1 and TRBJ1-3; D call uncertain. V lost 1 base, J lost 0 bases, and 13 bases lay in between. Germline V gene sequence: CDR1 MNHNS, CDR2 SASEGT. The CDR3 consists of 17 residues. For the CDR3, the DNA is TGTGCCAGCAGTGAAGTTGGCAGGATGTTCTCTGGAAACACCATATATTTT. This translates into CASSEVGRMFSGNTIYF.

J is TRBJ2-1 and V is TRBV11-3; D is tentatively TRBD1 or TRBD2 (5 bases each). V dropped 5 bases and J dropped 4 bases, with 15 bases sitting between them. The CDR3 has 15 residues. CDR1 and CDR2 (germline): SGHNT, YENEEA. The chain's CDR3 is CASSAGPGLYNEQFF. The CDR3 nucleotides are TGTGCCAGCAGCGCCGGCCCGGGGCTTTACAATGAGCAGTTCTTC.

V usage is TRBV5-6 and J usage is TRBJ1-1; TRBD1 is a possible D gene (6 bases). Germline V CDR1 and CDR2: SGHDT, YYEEEE. The CDR3 sequence is 16 residues long. V dropped 3 bases and J dropped 1 base, with 16 bases sitting between them. This chain's CDR3 is CASSYVPGDGNTEAFF. CDR3 in DNA: TGTGCCAGCAGCTATGTACCAGGGGATGGGAACACTGAAGCTTTCTTT.

The chain employs TRBV10-3 and TRBJ2-7; 13 bases match TRBD2. This CDR3 has 14 residues. V trimming: 7 bases; J trimming: 6 bases; junction bases outside the gene matches: 6. The germline gives CDR1 ENHRY, CDR2 SYGVKD. CDR3 amino acids: CAITGTSGNGEQYF. The CDR3, as DNA: TGTGCCATCACCGGGACTAGCGGGAATGGCGAGCAGTACTTC.

The J gene is TRBJ1-4, the V gene TRBV19, with 8 bases aligning to TRBD1. Germline V gives CDR1 LNHDA, CDR2 SQIVND (reference sequence). Germline trimming cut 5 bases from V and 6 bases from J; bases unmatched to any gene: 5. This CDR3 region has 14 residues. In nucleotides, the CDR3 is TGTGCCAGTAGTGCAGACAGGGGCGATGAAAAACTGTTTTTT. Protein: CASSADRGDEKLFF.

V usage is TRBV30 and J usage is TRBJ1-6, with 7 bases matching TRBD1. The germline V gene has CDR1 GTSNPN and CDR2 SVGIG (reference sequence). The CDR3 runs to 13 residues. J gave up 10 bases and V 8 bases, and 11 bases lay outside the gene matches. Here the CDR3 reads CALTRGSGSPLHF. The CDR3 DNA sequence: TGTGCCCTAACCAGGGGGAGCGGGTCACCCCTCCACTTT. Filled out from reference TRBV30 and TRBJ1-6, the complete variable domain reads SQTIHQWPATLVQPVGSPLSLECTVEGTSNPNLYWYRQAAGRGLQLLFYSVGIGQISSEVPQNLSASRPQDRQFILSSKKLLLSDSGFYLCALTRGSGSPLHFGNGTRLTVT.

This chain joins TRBV5-1 and TRBJ1-1, with 7 bases aligning to TRBD1. Germline loops: CDR1 SGHRS, CDR2 YFSETQ. This CDR3 contains 15 residues. The ends lost 4 bases at V and 4 bases at J; junction bases unmatched: 10. The CDR3 is CASSPRQGRGTEAFF. CDR3 nucleotides: TGCGCCAGCAGCCCCAGACAGGGAAGGGGCACTGAAGCTTTCTTT. Together with reference TRBV5-1 and TRBJ1-1, the CDR3 gives the full variable domain: KAGVTQTPRYLIKTRGQQVTLSCSPISGHRSVSWYQQTPGQGLQFLFEYFSETQRNKGNFPGRFSGRQFSNSRSEMNVSTLELGDSALYLCASSPRQGRGTEAFFGQGTRLTVV.

This chain joins TRBV7-2 and TRBJ2-7, with TRBD2 matching over 8 bases. Germline V gene lookup returns CDR1 SGHTA and CDR2 FQGNSA. With 3 bases clipped from V and 2 bases from J, the junction kept 6 bases outside the gene matches. This CDR3 comprises 15 residues. The CDR3 protein is CASSFGTRTAYEQYF. CDR3 sequence (DNA): TGTGCCAGCAGCTTTGGGACTAGGACGGCCTACGAGCAGTACTTC.

The chain joins TRBV9 to TRBJ2-1; 13 bases agree with TRBD2. Germline values: CDR1 SGDLS, CDR2 YYNGEE. V lost 0 bases and J lost 1; bases outside the gene matches: 16. This CDR3 has 22 amino acids. This CDR3 reads CASSVGSFGLAGAGRSYNEQFF. The CDR3 nucleotides are TGTGCCAGCAGCGTAGGGAGTTTTGGACTAGCGGGAGCTGGTCGGTCCTACAATGAGCAGTTCTTC.

This rearrangement joins TRBV9 to TRBJ1-2, with D perhaps matching TRBD1 (5 bases). The germline V and J ends were trimmed by 3 bases and 2 bases, with 20 bases remaining between them. Germline values: CDR1 SGDLS, CDR2 YYNGEE. The CDR3 consists of 17 residues. The CDR3 DNA sequence: TGTGCCAGCAGCGCAGAGAAGGGGATACTGGGAAACTATGGCTACACCTTC. It encodes CASSAEKGILGNYGYTF.

V usage is TRBV11-2 and J usage is TRBJ2-5; D is ambiguous. The DNA matches TRBJ2-7 better at its end, which makes the J call doubtful. This CDR3 is 16 amino acids long. Germline V gene data show CDR1 as SGHAT and CDR2 as FQNNGV. Here the CDR3 DNA reads TGTGCCAGCAGCCAGGTCCTCGCTTCACGGCTCCACGAGCAGTACTTC. It codes for CASSQVLASRLHEQYF.

V and J are TRBV25-1 and TRBJ1-1; D gene unclear. From germline, CDR1 is MGHDK and CDR2 SYGVNS. Trimming removed 5 bases from V and 3 bases from J, with 10 bases in between. This CDR3 is built from 13 residues. The CDR3 loop is CASSKFTDTEAFF. Here the CDR3 DNA reads TGTGCCAGCAGTAAATTTACAGACACTGAAGCTTTCTTT.

J is TRBJ1-5 and V is TRBV19; D possibly corresponds to TRBD1 (6 bases). CDR3 length: 15 residues. Germline-derived CDR1 and CDR2 are LNHDA and SQIVND (reference sequence). V lost 5 bases and J lost 3, with 14 bases in between. The CDR3 nucleotides are TGTGCCAGTAGTCCAAGGACAGCCACCAATCAGCCCCAGCATTTT. This translates into CASSPRTATNQPQHF.

This clone has just one count. The chain combines TRBV11-3 with TRBJ2-2; no reliable D call. Germline V gene data show CDR1 as SGHNT and CDR2 as YENEEA. The ends were cut back, 1 base at V and 1 base at J, with 7 bases in the middle. The CDR3 contains 15 residues. CDR3 nucleotides: TGTGCCAGCAGCTTAGTTACTGGGAACACCGGGGAGCTGTTTTTT. Its translation is CASSLVTGNTGELFF.

A single count supports this clone. This sequence joins TRBV5-1 and TRBJ2-5; TRBD2 is a possible D gene (5 bases). Germline CDR1 and CDR2: SGHRS and YFSETQ. The ends were cut back, 7 bases at V and 5 bases at J, with 12 bases in the middle. The CDR3 contains 12 residues. CDR3 DNA sequence: TGCGCCAGCCACGACGGACTGGAGACCCAGTACTTC. This codes for CASHDGLETQYF.

The chain recombines TRBV6-6 with TRBJ1-1; a possible D gene is TRBD1 (5 bases). The CDR3 is 13 amino acids. Germline CDR1 is MNHNY and CDR2 is SVGAGI (reference sequence). The V end was cut by 8 bases, the J end by 1 base, with 11 bases between. CDR3 in DNA: TGTGCCAGCGAGAAGACAGCGAACACTGAAGCTTTCTTT. Translating it yields CASEKTANTEAFF.

The chain links TRBV4-3 to TRBJ2-7; D gene ambiguous. The CDR3 is made up of 14 amino acids. V lost 1 base to trimming and J lost 6 bases, with 13 bases between them. Germline CDR1 LGHNA, CDR2 YSLEER. The CDR3 sequence is CASSQVSKWGEQYF. CDR3 DNA: TGCGCCAGCAGCCAAGTTTCTAAGTGGGGCGAGCAGTACTTC.

The chain carries TRBV7-9 and TRBJ1-2, with D tentatively TRBD1 (5 bases). V gave up 0 bases and J gave up 3 bases, with 11 bases separating them. The CDR3 length is 15 residues. Germline V gene data show CDR1 as SEHNR and CDR2 as FQNEAQ (reference sequence). DNA of the CDR3: TGTGCCAGCAGCTTAGCCTCCGGGACCTACTATGGCTACACCTTC. This sequence encodes CASSLASGTYYGYTF.

This clone has just one count. The gene calls are TRBV6-6 and TRBJ1-5; D might be TRBD1 (5 bases). The V gene's germline CDR1 is MNHNY and CDR2 SVGAGI (reference sequence). The CDR3 totals 13 residues. The germline V and J ends were trimmed by 2 bases and 7 bases, with 9 bases remaining between them. CDR3 sequence: CASSYMGDQPQHF. The CDR3 nucleotides read TGTGCCAGCAGTTACATGGGGGACCAGCCCCAGCATTTT.